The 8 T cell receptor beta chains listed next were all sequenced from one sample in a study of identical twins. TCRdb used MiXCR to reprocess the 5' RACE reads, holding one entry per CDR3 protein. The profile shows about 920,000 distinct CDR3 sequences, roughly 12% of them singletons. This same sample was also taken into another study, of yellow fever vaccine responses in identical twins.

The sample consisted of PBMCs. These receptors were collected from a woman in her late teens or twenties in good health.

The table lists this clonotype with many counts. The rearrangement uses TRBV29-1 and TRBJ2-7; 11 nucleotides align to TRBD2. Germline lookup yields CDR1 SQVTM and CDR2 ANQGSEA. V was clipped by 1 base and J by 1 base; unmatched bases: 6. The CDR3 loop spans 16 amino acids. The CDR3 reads CSVEGTSGCQSYEQYF. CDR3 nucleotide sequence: TGCAGCGTTGAAGGGACTAGCGGGTGTCAGTCCTACGAGCAGTACTTC.

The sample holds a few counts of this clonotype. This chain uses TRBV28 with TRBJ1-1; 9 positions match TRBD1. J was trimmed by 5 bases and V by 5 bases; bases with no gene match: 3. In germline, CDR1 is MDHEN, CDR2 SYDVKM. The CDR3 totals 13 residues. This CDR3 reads CASSIQGATEAFF. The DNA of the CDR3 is TGTGCCAGCAGTATACAGGGGGCGACTGAAGCTTTCTTT.

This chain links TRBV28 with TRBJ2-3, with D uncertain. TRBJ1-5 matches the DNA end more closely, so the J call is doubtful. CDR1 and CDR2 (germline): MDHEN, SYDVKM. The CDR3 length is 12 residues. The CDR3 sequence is CASGSGTDTQHF. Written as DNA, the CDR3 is TGTGCCAGCGGGAGCGGCACAGATACGCAGCATTTT.

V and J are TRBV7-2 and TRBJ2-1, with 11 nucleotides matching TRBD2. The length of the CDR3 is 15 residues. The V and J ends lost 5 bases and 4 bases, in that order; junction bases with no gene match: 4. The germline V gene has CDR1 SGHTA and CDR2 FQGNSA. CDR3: CASSERLAGYNEQFF. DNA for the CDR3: TGTGCCAGCAGCGAGCGACTAGCGGGGTACAATGAGCAGTTCTTC.

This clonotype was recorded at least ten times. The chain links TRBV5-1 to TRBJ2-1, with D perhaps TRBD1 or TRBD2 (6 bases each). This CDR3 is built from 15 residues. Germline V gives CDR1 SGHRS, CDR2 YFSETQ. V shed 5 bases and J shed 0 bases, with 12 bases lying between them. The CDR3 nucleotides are TGCGCCAGCAGATTAGCGGACAGCTCCTACAATGAGCAGTTCTTC. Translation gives CASRLADSSYNEQFF.

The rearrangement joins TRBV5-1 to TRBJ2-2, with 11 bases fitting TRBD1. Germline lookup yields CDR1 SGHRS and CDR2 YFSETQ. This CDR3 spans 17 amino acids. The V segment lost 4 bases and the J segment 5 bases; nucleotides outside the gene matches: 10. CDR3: CASSNTGQGARTGELFF. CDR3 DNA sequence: TGCGCCAGCAGCAACACCGGACAGGGGGCGCGGACCGGGGAGCTGTTTTTT.

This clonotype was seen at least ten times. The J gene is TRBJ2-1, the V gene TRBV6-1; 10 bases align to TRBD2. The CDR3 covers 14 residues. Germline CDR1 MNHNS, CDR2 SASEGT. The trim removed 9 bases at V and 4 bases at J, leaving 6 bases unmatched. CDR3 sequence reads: CASTGLADYNEQFF. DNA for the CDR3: TGTGCCAGTACTGGACTAGCGGATTACAATGAGCAGTTCTTC.

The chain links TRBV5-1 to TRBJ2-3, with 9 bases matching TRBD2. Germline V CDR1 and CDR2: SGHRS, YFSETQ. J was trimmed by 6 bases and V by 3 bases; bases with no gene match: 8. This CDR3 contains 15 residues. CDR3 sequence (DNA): TGCGCCAGCAGCTCCAGCGGGGGGCGTCCCGATACGCAGTATTTT. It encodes CASSSSGGRPDTQYF.